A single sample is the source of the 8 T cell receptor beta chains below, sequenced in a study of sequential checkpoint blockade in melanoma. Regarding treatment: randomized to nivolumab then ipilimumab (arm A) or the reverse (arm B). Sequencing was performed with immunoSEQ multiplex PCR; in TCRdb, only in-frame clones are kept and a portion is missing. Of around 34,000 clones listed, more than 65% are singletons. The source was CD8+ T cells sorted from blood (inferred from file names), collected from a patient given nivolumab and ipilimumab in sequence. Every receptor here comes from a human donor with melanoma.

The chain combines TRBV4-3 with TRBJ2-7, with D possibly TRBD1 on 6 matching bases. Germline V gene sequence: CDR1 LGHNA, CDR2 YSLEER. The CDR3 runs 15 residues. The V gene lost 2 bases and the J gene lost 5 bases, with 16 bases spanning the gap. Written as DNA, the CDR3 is TGCGCCAGCAGCCAATCCAGGGGCCTGGGGGACGAGCAGTACTTC. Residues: CASSQSRGLGDEQYF.

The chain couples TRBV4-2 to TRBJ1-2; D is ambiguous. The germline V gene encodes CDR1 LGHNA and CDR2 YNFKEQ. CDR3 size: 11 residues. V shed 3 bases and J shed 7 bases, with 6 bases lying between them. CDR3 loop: CASSHLSGYTF. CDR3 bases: TGTGCCAGCAGCCACCTCTCTGGCTACACCTTC.

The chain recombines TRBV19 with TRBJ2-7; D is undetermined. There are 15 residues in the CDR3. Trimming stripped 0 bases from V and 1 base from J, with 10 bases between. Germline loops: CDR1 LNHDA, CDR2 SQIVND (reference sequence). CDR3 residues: CASSIEAGISYEQYF. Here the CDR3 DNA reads TGTGCCAGTAGTATAGAGGCAGGAATTTCCTACGAGCAGTACTTC.

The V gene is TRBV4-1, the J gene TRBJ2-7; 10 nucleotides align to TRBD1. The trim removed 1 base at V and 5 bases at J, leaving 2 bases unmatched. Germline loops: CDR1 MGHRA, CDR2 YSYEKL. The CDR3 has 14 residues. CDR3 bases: TGCGCCAGCAGCCAAGTGGGACAGGGGAACGAGCAGTACTTC. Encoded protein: CASSQVGQGNEQYF.

CDR3 coding DNA: TGTGCCAGCAGCGTAGGAATCAGGGGGGCCACCGGGGAGCTGTTTTTT. Protein product: CASSVGIRGATGELFF. This rearrangement joins TRBV9 to TRBJ2-2, with D possibly being TRBD1 (7 bases). Trimming shortened V by 0 bases and J by 4 bases, and 13 bases separated the two germline ends. Per germline, CDR1 SGDLS and CDR2 YYNGEE. This CDR3 contains 16 residues.

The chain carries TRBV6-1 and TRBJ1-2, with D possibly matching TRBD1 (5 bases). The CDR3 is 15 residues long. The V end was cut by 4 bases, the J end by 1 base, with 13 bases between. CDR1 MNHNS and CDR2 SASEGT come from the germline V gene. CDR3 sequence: CASSASGMGNYGYTF. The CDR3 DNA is TGTGCCAGCAGTGCGTCAGGGATGGGTAACTATGGCTACACCTTC.

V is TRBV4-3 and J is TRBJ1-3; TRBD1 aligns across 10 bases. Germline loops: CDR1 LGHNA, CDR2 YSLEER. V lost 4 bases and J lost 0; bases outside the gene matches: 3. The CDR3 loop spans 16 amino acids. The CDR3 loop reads CASSPGTGDSGNTIYF. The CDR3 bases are TGCGCCAGCAGCCCCGGGACAGGGGACTCTGGAAACACCATATATTTT.

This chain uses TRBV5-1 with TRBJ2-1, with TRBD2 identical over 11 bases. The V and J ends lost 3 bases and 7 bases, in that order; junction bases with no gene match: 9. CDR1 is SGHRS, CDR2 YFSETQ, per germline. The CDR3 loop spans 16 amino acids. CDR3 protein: CASSSQTSGRGNEQFF. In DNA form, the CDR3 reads TGCGCCAGCAGCTCCCAAACTAGCGGGAGAGGAAATGAGCAGTTCTTC.